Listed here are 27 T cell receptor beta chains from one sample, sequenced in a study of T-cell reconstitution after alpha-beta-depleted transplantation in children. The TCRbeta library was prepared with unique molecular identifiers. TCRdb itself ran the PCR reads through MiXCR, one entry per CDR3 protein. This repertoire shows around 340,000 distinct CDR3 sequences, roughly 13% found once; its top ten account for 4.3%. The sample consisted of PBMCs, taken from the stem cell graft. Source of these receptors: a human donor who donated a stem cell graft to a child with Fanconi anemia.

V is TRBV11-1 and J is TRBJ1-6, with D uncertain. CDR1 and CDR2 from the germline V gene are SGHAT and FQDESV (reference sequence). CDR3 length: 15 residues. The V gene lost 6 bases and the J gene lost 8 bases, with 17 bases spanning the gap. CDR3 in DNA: TGTGCCAGCAGATATGGTTCGGCTCTGGATTCACCCCTCCACTTT. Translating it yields CASRYGSALDSPLHF.

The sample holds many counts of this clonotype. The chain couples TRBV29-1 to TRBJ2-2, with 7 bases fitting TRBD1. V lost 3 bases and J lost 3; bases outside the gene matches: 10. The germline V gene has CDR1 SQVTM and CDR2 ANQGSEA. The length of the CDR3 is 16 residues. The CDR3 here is CSVEAPDREYTGELFF. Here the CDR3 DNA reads TGCAGCGTTGAGGCCCCCGACAGGGAGTACACCGGGGAGCTGTTTTTT.

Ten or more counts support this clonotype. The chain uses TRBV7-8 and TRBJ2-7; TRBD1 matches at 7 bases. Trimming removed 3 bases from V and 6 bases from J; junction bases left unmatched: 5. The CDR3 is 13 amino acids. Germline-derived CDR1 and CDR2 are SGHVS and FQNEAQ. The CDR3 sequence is CASSLGQLSEQYV. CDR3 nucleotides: TGTGCCAGCAGCTTGGGACAGTTAAGCGAGCAGTACGTC.

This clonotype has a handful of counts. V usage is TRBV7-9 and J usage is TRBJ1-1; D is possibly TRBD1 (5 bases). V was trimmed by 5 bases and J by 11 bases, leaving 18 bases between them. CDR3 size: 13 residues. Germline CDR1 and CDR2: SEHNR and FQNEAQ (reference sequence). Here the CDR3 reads CASSATVGMFAFF. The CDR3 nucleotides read TGTGCCAGCAGCGCGACAGTTGGGATGTTCGCTTTCTTT.

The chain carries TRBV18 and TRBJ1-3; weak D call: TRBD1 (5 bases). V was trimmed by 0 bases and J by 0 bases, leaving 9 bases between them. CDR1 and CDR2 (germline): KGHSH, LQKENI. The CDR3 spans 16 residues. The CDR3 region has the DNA TGTGCCAGCTCACCACCTGCCGGGACCTCTGGAAACACCATATATTTT. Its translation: CASSPPAGTSGNTIYF.

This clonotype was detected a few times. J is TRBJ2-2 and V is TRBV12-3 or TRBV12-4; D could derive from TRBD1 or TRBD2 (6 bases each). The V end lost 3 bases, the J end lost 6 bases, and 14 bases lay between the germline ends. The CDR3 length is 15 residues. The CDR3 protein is CASSFRNREAGELFF. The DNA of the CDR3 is TGTGCCAGCAGTTTTAGAAACAGGGAGGCCGGGGAGCTGTTTTTT.

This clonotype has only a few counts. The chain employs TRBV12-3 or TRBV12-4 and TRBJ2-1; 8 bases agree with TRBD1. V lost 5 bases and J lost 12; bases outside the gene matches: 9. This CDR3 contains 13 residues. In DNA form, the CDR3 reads TGTGCCAGCAGTCCCCGGGGGACAGGAGGGCAGTTCTTC. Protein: CASSPRGTGGQFF.

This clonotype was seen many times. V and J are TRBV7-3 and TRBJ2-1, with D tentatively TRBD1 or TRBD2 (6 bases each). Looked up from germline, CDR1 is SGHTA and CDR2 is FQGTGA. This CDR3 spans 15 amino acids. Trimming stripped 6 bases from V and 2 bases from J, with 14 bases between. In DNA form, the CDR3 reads TGTGCCAGCAGTCCCCACGGGGGCGCCTACAATGAGCAGTTCTTC. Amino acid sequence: CASSPHGGAYNEQFF.

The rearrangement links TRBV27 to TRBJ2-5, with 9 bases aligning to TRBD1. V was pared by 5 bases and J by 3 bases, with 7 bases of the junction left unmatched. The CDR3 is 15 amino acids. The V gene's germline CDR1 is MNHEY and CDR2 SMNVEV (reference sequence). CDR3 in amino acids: CASSRRTGVEETQYF. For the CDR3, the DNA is TGTGCCAGCAGTAGAAGGACAGGGGTTGAAGAGACCCAGTACTTC.

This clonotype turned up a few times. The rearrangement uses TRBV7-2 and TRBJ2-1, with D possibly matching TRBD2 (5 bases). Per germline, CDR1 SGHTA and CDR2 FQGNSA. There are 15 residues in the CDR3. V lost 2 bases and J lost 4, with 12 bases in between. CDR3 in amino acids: CASSLRSGYYNEQFF. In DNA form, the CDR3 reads TGTGCCAGCAGCTTAAGGAGCGGTTATTACAATGAGCAGTTCTTC.

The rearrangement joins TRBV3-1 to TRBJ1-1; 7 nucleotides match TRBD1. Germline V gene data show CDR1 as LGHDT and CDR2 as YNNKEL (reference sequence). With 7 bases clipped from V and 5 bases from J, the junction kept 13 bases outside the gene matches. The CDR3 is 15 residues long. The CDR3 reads CASTKYVGGGTEAFF. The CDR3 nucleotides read TGTGCCAGCACCAAATACGTAGGGGGCGGGACTGAAGCTTTCTTT.

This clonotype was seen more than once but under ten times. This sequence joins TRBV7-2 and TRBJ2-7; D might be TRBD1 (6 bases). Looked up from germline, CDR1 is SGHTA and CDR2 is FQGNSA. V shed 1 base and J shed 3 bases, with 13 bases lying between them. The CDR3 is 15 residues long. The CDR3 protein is CASSLGGTGYYEQYF. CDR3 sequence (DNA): TGTGCCAGCAGCTTAGGGGGCACAGGGTACTACGAGCAGTACTTC.

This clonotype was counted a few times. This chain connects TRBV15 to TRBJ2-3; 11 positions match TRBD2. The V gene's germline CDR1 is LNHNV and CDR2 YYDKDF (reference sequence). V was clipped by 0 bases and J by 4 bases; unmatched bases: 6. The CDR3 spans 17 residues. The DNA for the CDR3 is TGTGCCACCAGCAGAGATCGAGTAGCGGGGGGGCCAGATACGCAGTATTTT. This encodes CATSRDRVAGGPDTQYF. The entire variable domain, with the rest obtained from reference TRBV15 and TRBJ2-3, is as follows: DAMVIQNPRYQVTQFGKPVTLSCSQTLNHNVMYWYQQKSSQAPKLLFHYYDKDFNNEADTPDNFQSRRPNTSFCFLDIRSPGLGDTAMYLCATSRDRVAGGPDTQYFGPGTRLTVL.

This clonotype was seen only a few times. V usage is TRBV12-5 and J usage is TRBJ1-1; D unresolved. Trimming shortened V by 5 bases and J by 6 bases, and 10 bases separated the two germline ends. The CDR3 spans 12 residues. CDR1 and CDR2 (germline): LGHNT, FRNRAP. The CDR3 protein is CASGPRNSEAFF. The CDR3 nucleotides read TGTGCTAGTGGTCCCCGAAACTCTGAAGCTTTCTTT. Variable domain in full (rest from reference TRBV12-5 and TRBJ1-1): DARVTQTPRHKVTEMGQEVTMRCQPILGHNTVFWYRQTMMQGLELLAYFRNRAPLDDSGMPKDRFSAEMPDATLATLKIQPSEPRDSAVYFCASGPRNSEAFFGQGTRLTVV.

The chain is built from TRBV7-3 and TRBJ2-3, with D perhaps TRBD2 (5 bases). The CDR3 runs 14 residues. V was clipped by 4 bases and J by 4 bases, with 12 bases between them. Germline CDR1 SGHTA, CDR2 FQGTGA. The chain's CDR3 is CASSSTGSSDTQYF. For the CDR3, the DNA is TGTGCCAGCAGCTCCACGGGGTCCTCAGATACGCAGTATTTT.

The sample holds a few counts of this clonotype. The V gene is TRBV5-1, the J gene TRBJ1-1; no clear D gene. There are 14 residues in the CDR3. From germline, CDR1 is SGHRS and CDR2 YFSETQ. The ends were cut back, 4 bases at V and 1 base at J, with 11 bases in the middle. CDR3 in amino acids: CASSEAPENTEAFF. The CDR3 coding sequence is TGCGCCAGCAGCGAGGCACCGGAGAACACTGAAGCTTTCTTT.

The CDR3 DNA is TGTGCCAGCAGCGGGACAACTAATGAAAAACTGTTTTTT. The encoded protein is CASSGTTNEKLFF. The chain links TRBV7-9 to TRBJ1-4; no definite D call. Germline assignment: CDR1 SEHNR and CDR2 FQNEAQ (reference sequence). CDR3 size: 13 residues. Trimming stripped 5 bases from V and 0 bases from J, with 4 bases between.

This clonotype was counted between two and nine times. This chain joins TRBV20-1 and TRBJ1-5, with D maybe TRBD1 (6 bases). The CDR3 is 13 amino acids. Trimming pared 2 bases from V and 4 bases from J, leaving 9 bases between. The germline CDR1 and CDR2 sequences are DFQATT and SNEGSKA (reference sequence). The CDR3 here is CSARLQGNQPQHF. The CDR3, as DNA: TGCAGTGCTAGACTTCAGGGGAATCAGCCCCAGCATTTT.

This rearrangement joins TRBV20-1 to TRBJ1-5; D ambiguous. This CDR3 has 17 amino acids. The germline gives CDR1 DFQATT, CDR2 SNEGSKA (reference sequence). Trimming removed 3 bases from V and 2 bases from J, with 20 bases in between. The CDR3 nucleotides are TGCAGTGCTAGTTCTAATGCCGGGAACTTGGGCAATCAGCCCCAGCATTTT. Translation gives CSASSNAGNLGNQPQHF.

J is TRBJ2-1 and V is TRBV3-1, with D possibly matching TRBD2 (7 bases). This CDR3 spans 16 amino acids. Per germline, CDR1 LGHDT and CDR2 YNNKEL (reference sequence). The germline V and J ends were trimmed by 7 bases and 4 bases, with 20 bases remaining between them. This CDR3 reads CASTKGEGGPYNEQFF. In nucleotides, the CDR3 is TGTGCCAGCACCAAAGGGGAGGGGGGCCCTTACAATGAGCAGTTCTTC.

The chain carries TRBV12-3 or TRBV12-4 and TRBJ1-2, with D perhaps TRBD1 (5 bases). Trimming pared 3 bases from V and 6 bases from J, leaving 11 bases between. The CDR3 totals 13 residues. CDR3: CASSFQGEDGYTF. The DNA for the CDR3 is TGTGCCAGCAGTTTCCAGGGAGAGGATGGCTACACCTTC.

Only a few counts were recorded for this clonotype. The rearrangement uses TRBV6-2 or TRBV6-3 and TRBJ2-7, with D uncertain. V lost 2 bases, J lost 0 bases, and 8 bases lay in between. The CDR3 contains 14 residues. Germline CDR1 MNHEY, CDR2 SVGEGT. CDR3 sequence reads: CASSYKRHSYEQYF. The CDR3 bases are TGTGCCAGCAGTTACAAGAGGCACTCCTACGAGCAGTACTTC.

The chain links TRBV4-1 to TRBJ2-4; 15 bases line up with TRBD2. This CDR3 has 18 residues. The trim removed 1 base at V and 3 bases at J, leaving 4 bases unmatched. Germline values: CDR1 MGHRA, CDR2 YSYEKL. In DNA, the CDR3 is TGCGCCAGCAGCCAAGGGACTAGCGGGGGGGCAATCAAAAACATTCAGTACTTC. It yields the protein CASSQGTSGGAIKNIQYF.

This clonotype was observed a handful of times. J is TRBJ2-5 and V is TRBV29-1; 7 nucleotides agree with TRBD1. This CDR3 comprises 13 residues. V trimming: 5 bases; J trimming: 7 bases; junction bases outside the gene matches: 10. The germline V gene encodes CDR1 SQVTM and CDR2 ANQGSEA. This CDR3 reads CSVYGQERRTQYF. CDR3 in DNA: TGCAGCGTTTACGGACAGGAGAGAAGGACCCAGTACTTC. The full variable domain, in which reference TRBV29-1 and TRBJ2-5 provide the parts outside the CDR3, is SAVISQKPSRDICQRGTSLTIQCQVDSQVTMMFWYRQQPGQSLTLIATANQGSEATYESGFVIDKFPISRPNLTFSTLTVSNMSPEDSSIYLCSVYGQERRTQYFGPGTRLLVL.

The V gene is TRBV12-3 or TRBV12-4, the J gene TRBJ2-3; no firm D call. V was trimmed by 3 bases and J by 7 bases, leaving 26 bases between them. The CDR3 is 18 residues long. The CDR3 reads CASSFRGEWSMRQNTQYF. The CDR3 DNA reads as TGTGCCAGCAGTTTTCGCGGAGAGTGGAGTATGAGGCAAAATACGCAGTATTTT.

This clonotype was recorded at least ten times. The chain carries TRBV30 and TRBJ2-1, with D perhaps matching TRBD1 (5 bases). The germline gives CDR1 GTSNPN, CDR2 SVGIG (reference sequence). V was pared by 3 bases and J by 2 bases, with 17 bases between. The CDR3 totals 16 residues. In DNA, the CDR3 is TGTGCCTGGAGAGGTCTGGCAAGGGGTACCTACAATGAGCAGTTCTTC. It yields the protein CAWRGLARGTYNEQFF.

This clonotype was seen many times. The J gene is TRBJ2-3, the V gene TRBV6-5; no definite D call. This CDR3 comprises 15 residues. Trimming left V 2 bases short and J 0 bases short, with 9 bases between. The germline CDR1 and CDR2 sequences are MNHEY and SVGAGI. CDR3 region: CASSYNLPSTDTQYF. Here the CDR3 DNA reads TGTGCCAGCAGTTACAACTTACCTAGCACAGATACGCAGTATTTT.